A selection of T cell receptor beta chains follows, all from one sample in a study of OX40 agonist ivuxolimab in advanced cancers. The assay was immunoSEQ multiplex PCR, and TCRdb's table has in-frame clones only and misses some. The sample gives about 54,000 clones, about four fifths of which show up once; 1.2% is in the top ten. The input for sequencing was CD4+ or CD8+ T cells sorted from blood, taken in a trial of the OX40 agonist ivuxolimab. These receptors originate from an adult with an advanced solid tumor such as melanoma, head and neck, liver or kidney cancer. The CDR3 runs from the conserved cysteine through the conserved F or W. A D gene is named only where the DNA matches it firmly. Clone size is shown for a subset of rows, as once, few, many or a class of expanded clone.

once TRBJ2-2 TRBV11-3 - CASSYQGGGGTGELFF TGTGCCAGCAGCTACCAGGGGGGAGGGGGCACCGGGGAGCTGTTTTTT
- TRBJ2-3 TRBV12-5 - CASGLDRLRPTDTQYF TGTGCTAGTGGTTTGGACAGACTAAGACCCACAGATACGCAGTATTTT
- TRBJ2-5 TRBV5-1 - CATTPGGGLQETQYF TGCGCCACTACCCCTGGGGGCGGGCTTCAAGAGACCCAGTACTTC
- TRBJ1-1 TRBV19 TRBD1 CASSNRDRGQDTEAFF TGTGCCAGTAGTAACCGGGACAGGGGCCAGGACACTGAAGCTTTCTTT
- TRBJ1-3 TRBV2 - CASSLDVEEDTIYF TGTGCCAGCAGCCTAGACGTGGAGGAAGACACCATATATTTT
- TRBJ1-1 TRBV20-1 - CSVLGGTEAFF TGCAGTGTACTGGGGGGGACTGAAGCTTTCTTT
- TRBJ2-1 TRBV6-5 TRBD2 CATNLAGYNEQFF TGTGCCACCAACCTAGCGGGATACAATGAGCAGTTCTTC
- TRBJ2-1 TRBV5-4 TRBD1 CASSSGRTGAKHNEQFF TGTGCCAGCAGCTCGGGGCGGACAGGGGCCAAACACAATGAGCAGTTCTTC
- TRBJ1-1 TRBV18 - CASSIRGRGETEAFF TGTGCCAGCTCAATCCGGGGGCGAGGGGAGACTGAAGCTTTCTTT
- TRBJ1-2 TRBV15 - CATSRDHETARAGYTF TGTGCCACCAGCAGAGATCATGAGACAGCCAGGGCGGGCTACACCTTC
- TRBJ2-1 TRBV9 - CASSVSSSYNEQFF TGTGCCAGCAGCGTTAGTAGCTCCTACAATGAGCAGTTCTTC
- TRBJ1-5 TRBV7-2 TRBD1 CASSLYGTENQPQHF TGTGCCAGCAGCTTATACGGGACAGAGAATCAGCCCCAGCATTTT
- TRBJ2-2 TRBV5-1 TRBD1 CASRSGTGEVGELFF TGCGCCAGCAGATCCGGGACAGGGGAGGTCGGGGAGCTGTTTTTT
- TRBJ1-5 TRBV6-1 - CASSEGQYSNQPQHF TGTGCCAGCAGTGAAGGACAGTATAGCAATCAGCCCCAGCATTTT
- TRBJ2-2 TRBV11-3 - CASSLVSVGERPGELFF TGTGCCAGCAGCTTAGTTTCGGTGGGGGAGAGACCCGGGGAGCTGTTTTTT
- TRBJ2-1 TRBV10-1 TRBD2 CASSESGRLNEQFF TGCGCCAGCAGTGAAAGCGGGAGGCTGAATGAGCAGTTCTTC
- TRBJ2-3 TRBV5-1 TRBD1 CASSHNRDRAPDTQYF TGCGCCAGCAGCCACAACCGGGACAGGGCCCCAGATACGCAGTATTTT
- TRBJ2-2 TRBV4-1 TRBD1 CASTPRPQGEGSTNTGELFF TGCGCCAGCACTCCGAGGCCCCAGGGGGAAGGAAGTACGAACACCGGGGAGCTGTTTTTT
- TRBJ2-6 TRBV6-1 - CASSKRGANVLTF TGTGCCAGCAGTAAGAGGGGGGCCAACGTCCTGACTTTC
- TRBJ2-3 TRBV5-4 TRBD2 CASSRGLAGDTDTQYF TGTGCCAGCAGCCGCGGACTAGCGGGAGACACAGATACGCAGTATTTT
- TRBJ2-6 TRBV5-1 - CASSTNSIGGANVLTF TGCGCCAGCAGCACAAACAGTATAGGTGGGGCCAACGTCCTGACTTTC
- TRBJ1-5 TRBV2 - CASSVGSNQPQHF TGTGCCAGCAGTGTCGGGAGCAATCAGCCCCAGCATTTT
once TRBJ2-3 TRBV7-9 - CASSLQDSTDTQYF TGTGCCAGCAGCTTACAGGACAGCACAGATACGCAGTATTTT
few TRBJ2-1 TRBV29-1 TRBD1 CSVEGTSAGTEAYNEQFF TGCAGCGTTGAAGGTACATCCGCCGGGACAGAAGCCTACAATGAGCAGTTCTTC
- TRBJ2-3 TRBV19 TRBD2 CASTTRTSVSTDTQYF TGTGCCAGTACCACTCGGACTAGCGTAAGCACAGATACGCAGTATTTT
once TRBJ2-7 TRBV15 - CATSRDREAYEQYF TGTGCCACCAGCAGGGACAGAGAAGCCTACGAGCAGTACTTC
- TRBJ1-5 TRBV28 - CASIVAGAQLINQPQHF TGTGCCAGCATTGTGGCTGGGGCACAGTTGATCAATCAGCCCCAGCATTTT
- TRBJ2-7 TRBV7-8 - CASSPARRVSEQYF TGTGCCAGCAGCCCCGCGAGAAGGGTAAGCGAGCAGTACTTC
- TRBJ2-7 TRBV15 TRBD2 CATSRDLAGTEQYF TGTGCCACCAGCAGAGATCTAGCGGGAACCGAGCAGTACTTC
- TRBJ2-3 TRBV7-3 TRBD2 CASSQGTSGRSADTQYF TGTGCCAGCAGCCAGGGGACTAGCGGGAGATCCGCAGATACGCAGTATTTT
- TRBJ2-3 TRBV5-4 TRBD1 CASSLVDRGHTQYF TGTGCCAGCAGCTTGGTGGACAGGGGACATACGCAGTATTTT
- TRBJ2-5 TRBV6-1 - CASRTRGGKETQYF TGTGCCAGCAGGACGAGAGGGGGTAAAGAGACCCAGTACTTC
- TRBJ2-7 TRBV6-1 - CASSEYPHSVSYEQYF TGTGCCAGCAGTGAATATCCGCATAGCGTTTCCTACGAGCAGTACTTC
- TRBJ2-1 TRBV9 - CASSVLPTSNEQFF TGTGCCAGCAGCGTTCTCCCTACCTCCAATGAGCAGTTCTTC
- TRBJ2-7 TRBV27 - CASSLRPNYEQYF TGTGCCAGCAGTTTAAGACCCAACTACGAGCAGTACTTC
few TRBJ2-3 TRBV7-9 - CASSNRLEGTDTQYF TGTGCCAGCAGCAATCGTCTGGAGGGCACAGATACGCAGTATTTT
- TRBJ2-2 TRBV4-1 - CASSQTDIQVPTGELFF TGCGCCAGCAGCCAAACCGATATACAGGTGCCCACCGGGGAGCTGTTTTTT
- TRBJ2-3 TRBV20-1 - CSALRGDTQYF TGCAGTGCTCTAAGGGGAGATACGCAGTATTTT
- TRBJ1-2 TRBV13 TRBD1 CASSSYQPGQGPLNYGYTF TGTGCCAGCAGCTCCTACCAACCGGGACAGGGGCCTCTAAACTATGGCTACACCTTC
few TRBJ2-5 TRBV5-6 TRBD1 CASVPTGLKTQYF TGTGCCAGCGTTCCGACAGGGCTGAAGACCCAGTACTTC
- TRBJ1-5 TRBV6-5 TRBD1 CASSRDSSNQPQHF TGTGCCAGCAGCCGGGACAGCTCCAATCAGCCCCAGCATTTT
- TRBJ2-7 TRBV21-1 - CASSPNRTAGDQYGLYEQYF TGTGCCAGCAGCCCAAACCGTACAGCGGGAGATCAATACGGCCTCTACGAGCAGTACTTC
- TRBJ2-1 TRBV29-1 - CSVEEDSSYNEQFF TGCAGCGTTGAGGAAGACTCCTCCTACAATGAGCAGTTCTTC
- TRBJ2-5 TRBV19 - CASSPATGRGETQYF TGTGCCAGTAGTCCAGCGACAGGGAGGGGAGAGACCCAGTACTTC
once TRBJ1-1 TRBV5-5 - CASSLSAIAEAFF TGTGCCAGCAGCTTATCAGCCATCGCTGAAGCTTTCTTT
few TRBJ1-4 TRBV28 - CASRPGLLEKLFF TGTGCCAGCCGCCCGGGGCTTTTGGAAAAACTGTTTTTT
- TRBJ2-5 TRBV18 TRBD2 CASSPTSGQETQYF TGTGCCAGCTCACCGACTAGCGGCCAAGAGACCCAGTACTTC
- TRBJ2-3 TRBV15 TRBD2 CATSRDLGGSGVADTQYF TGTGCCACCAGCAGAGATCTTGGCGGGAGCGGGGTAGCAGATACGCAGTATTTT
- TRBJ2-5 TRBV5-4 - CASSLAGWETQYF TGTGCCAGCAGCTTGGCAGGGTGGGAGACCCAGTACTTC
- TRBJ2-5 TRBV28 - CASSSSPLQYF TGTGCCAGCAGTTCGAGCCCTCTCCAGTACTTC
- TRBJ2-5 TRBV29-1 - CSVDFEETQYF TGCAGCGTTGACTTTGAAGAGACCCAGTACTTC
- TRBJ2-5 TRBV7-3 TRBD1 CASSPPGQGLETQYF TGTGCCAGCAGCCCGCCGGGACAGGGGCTAGAGACCCAGTACTTC
once TRBJ2-1 TRBV28 - CASSPPGHSNEQFF TGTGCCAGCAGTCCACCGGGACACAGCAATGAGCAGTTCTTC
- TRBJ1-6 TRBV9 TRBD1 CASSPQGQVNSPLHF TGTGCCAGCAGCCCCCAGGGACAGGTTAATTCACCCCTCCACTTT
- TRBJ2-1 TRBV7-3 - CASSLAGGREGEQFF TGTGCCAGCAGCTTAGCTGGCGGGCGCGAAGGTGAGCAGTTCTTC
- TRBJ2-1 TRBV15 - CATSTDRGEQFF TGTGCCACCAGCACCGACCGAGGTGAGCAGTTCTTC
- TRBJ2-1 TRBV11-2 - CASSLGNEQFF TGTGCCAGCAGCTTAGGGAATGAGCAGTTCTTC
- TRBJ2-6 TRBV5-4 TRBD1 CASSSPGQGAGANVLTF TGTGCCAGCAGCTCACCGGGACAGGGGGCTGGGGCCAACGTCCTGACTTTC